Given below is one TCR beta chain in context. This entry is derived from a study of blood T cell repertoires in COVID-19. This CDR3 is built from 15 residues. Germline CDR1 reads MNHNS; CDR2 reads SASEGT. V lost 1 base and J lost 7, with 13 bases in between. The data were produced by immunoSEQ multiplex PCR, yet TCRdb's version contains in-frame clones alone and is incomplete. The sample contains 65,000 to 90,000 clones, over 75% of which appear only once. Sequenced: peripheral blood. The source is a human donor in a cohort sampled during active COVID-19. The chain uses TRBV6-1 and TRBJ1-4, with D possibly being TRBD1 (5 bases). As DNA, the CDR3 is TGTGCCAGCAGTGAAGGGTGGGGGGAAAGTGAAAAACTGTTTTTT. It specifies CASSEGWGESEKLFF.